Shown below are 24 T cell receptor beta chains from a single sample sequenced in a study of T cells in Graves' hyperthyroidism and ophthalmopathy. RNA transcripts were the template for amplifying TCR beta CDR3 regions. RT-PCR in the first round (using the HTBI primer set) targeted the TCR CDR3. TCRdb fed the multiplex PCR reads into MiXCR, producing one record per CDR3 protein. The sample has just over 550,000 distinct CDR3 sequences, 35% to 55% seen once. The sequenced sample consisted of peripheral blood or thyroid tissue (not recorded which). The receptors derive from a woman aged 18-30 years with Graves' hyperthyroidism.

J is TRBJ2-7 and V is TRBV5-1, with D perhaps TRBD1 (6 bases). Trimming left V 3 bases short and J 6 bases short, with 13 bases between. The CDR3 runs 13 residues. In germline, CDR1 is SGHRS, CDR2 YFSETQ. The CDR3 DNA reads as TGCGCCAGCAGCTACCAACAGGGTTCCGAGCAGTACTTC. Encoded protein: CASSYQQGSEQYF.

For the CDR3, the DNA is TGCAGCGTTGCAGATGGCCCCCTAGGGCCCCAGCATTTT. Its translation is CSVADGPLGPQHF. J is TRBJ1-5 and V is TRBV29-1; D is uncertain. This CDR3 has 13 amino acids. The V gene's germline CDR1 is SQVTM and CDR2 ANQGSEA. Trimming cost V 4 bases and J 9 bases, with 16 bases left between them.

This chain links TRBV29-1 with TRBJ2-3; D not certain. Germline V gene sequence: CDR1 SQVTM, CDR2 ANQGSEA. V dropped 7 bases and J dropped 1 base, with 6 bases sitting between them. The CDR3 has 11 residues. The CDR3 region has the DNA TGCAGCGCTGTGGGCACAGATACGCAGTATTTT. Translating gives CSAVGTDTQYF.

This clonotype was seen ten or more times. This chain joins TRBV12-3 or TRBV12-4 and TRBJ2-7, with 9 bases identical to TRBD1. The ends lost 5 bases at V and 6 bases at J; junction bases unmatched: 5. This CDR3 has 13 amino acids. CDR3 amino acids: CASSPGQGSEQYF. The CDR3 nucleotides read TGTGCCAGCAGTCCGGGACAGGGTTCCGAGCAGTACTTC.

This clonotype has more than one count but fewer than ten. The chain employs TRBV12-3 or TRBV12-4 and TRBJ2-7, with 11 bases that match TRBD2. The CDR3 loop spans 16 amino acids. V lost 5 bases, J lost 5 bases, and 11 bases stayed unmatched. The CDR3 DNA is TGTGCCAGCAGTGAAAGGGTAGCGGGAGGGCTGAACGAGCAGTACTTC. It encodes CASSERVAGGLNEQYF.

For this clonotype: Being one base from a much bigger clone, this may be a read error. V usage is TRBV10-3 and J usage is TRBJ2-7; TRBD2 aligns across 14 bases. V lost 10 bases, J lost 6 bases, and 8 bases stayed unmatched. Germline V gene data show CDR1 as ENHRY and CDR2 as SYGVKD. The CDR3 has 14 residues. CDR3 residues: CATRGLAGGCEQYF. The CDR3 DNA is TGTGCCACCAGAGGACTAGCGGGAGGCTGCGAGCAGTACTTC.

The chain is built from TRBV10-3 and TRBJ1-4; 7 bases map to TRBD1. The CDR3 has 14 residues. V lost 6 bases to trimming and J lost 5 bases; unmatched junction nucleotides: 6. CDR1 is ENHRY, CDR2 SYGVKD, per germline. This CDR3 reads CAISGQVLNEKLFF. The CDR3 DNA reads TGTGCCATCAGCGGACAGGTGCTAAATGAAAAACTGTTTTTT.

The V and J genes are TRBV29-1 and TRBJ1-2; possibly TRBD1 for D (5 bases). CDR1 SQVTM and CDR2 ANQGSEA come from the germline V gene. The CDR3 loop spans 11 amino acids. CDR3 nucleotides: TGCAGACAGGAGGTTAACTATGGCTACACCTTC. Its translation is CRQEVNYGYTF.

The V and J genes are TRBV7-2 and TRBJ2-7; possibly TRBD1 or TRBD2 for D (5 bases each). V was pared by 1 base and J by 3 bases, with 10 bases between. This CDR3 is 14 amino acids long. The germline CDR1 and CDR2 sequences are SGHTA and FQGNSA. Here the CDR3 DNA reads TGTGCCAGCAGCTTAGTGGAGAGGGGCTACGAGCAGTACTTC. Translated: CASSLVERGYEQYF.

The chain joins TRBV25-1 to TRBJ1-2, with D possibly matching TRBD1 (6 bases). V was trimmed by 6 bases and J by 0 bases, leaving 20 bases between them. The CDR3 sequence is 17 residues long. Germline loops: CDR1 MGHDK, CDR2 SYGVNS. CDR3 in DNA: TGTGCCAGCAGCTTCGCCCCCCAACAGGGACCTAACTATGGCTACACCTTC. Amino acid sequence: CASSFAPQQGPNYGYTF.

This clonotype occurred a few times. This rearrangement joins TRBV20-1 to TRBJ1-4; D is unclear. V was shortened by 4 bases and J by 0 bases, with 6 bases between the two germline ends. Germline assignment: CDR1 DFQATT and CDR2 SNEGSKA (reference sequence). The CDR3 covers 13 residues. The CDR3 protein is CSAKTATNEKLFF. Here the CDR3 DNA reads TGCAGTGCTAAGACGGCAACTAATGAAAAACTGTTTTTT.

Comments on this clonotype: This may arise from a read error, as a much more abundant clone is one base away. This chain connects TRBV7-9 to TRBJ2-5; TRBD2 matches 12 bases. The germline V gene has CDR1 SEHNR and CDR2 FQNEAQ (reference sequence). The junction had 10 bases not matched to a gene; V was cut back by 5 bases and J by 3 bases. The length of the CDR3 is 17 residues. CDR3 protein: CASSPGLAGLAKETQYF. The DNA for the CDR3 is TGTGCCAGCAGCCCCGGACTAGCGGGATTGGCCAAAGAGACCCAGTACTTC.

The genes are TRBV20-1 and TRBJ2-7; D possibly corresponds to TRBD2 (6 bases). Trimming took 1 base from V and 2 from J, leaving 9 bases between them. This CDR3 contains 13 residues. Germline CDR1 DFQATT, CDR2 SNEGSKA (reference sequence). The CDR3 region is CSARGLGAYEQYF. In DNA form, the CDR3 reads TGCAGTGCTAGAGGACTAGGGGCCTACGAGCAGTACTTC.

This chain joins TRBV11-2 and TRBJ2-7; D is possibly TRBD1 or TRBD2 (5 bases each). Germline CDR1 SGHAT, CDR2 FQNNGV. The germline V and J ends were trimmed by 5 bases and 6 bases, with 17 bases remaining between them. The CDR3 is made up of 14 amino acids. CDR3 nucleotides: TGTGCCAGCAGCGAGCCCTATCTGGGACGCGAGCAGTACTTC. Translation: CASSEPYLGREQYF.

Remarks on this clonotype: Being one base from a much bigger clone, this may be a read error. V and J are TRBV2 and TRBJ1-1; 7 nucleotides align to TRBD1. The CDR3 is 13 residues long. Germline CDR1 is SNHLY and CDR2 is FYNNEI. The CDR3 protein is CARRDRENTEALF. DNA for the CDR3: TGTGCCAGAAGAGACAGGGAGAACACTGAAGCTCTCTTT.

The CDR3 DNA is TGCGCCAGCAGCTTGAGAGACCCGGGAGCTAATGAAAAACTGTTTTTT. Translating it yields CASSLRDPGANEKLFF. The chain uses TRBV5-1 and TRBJ1-4; no clear D. In germline, CDR1 is SGHRS, CDR2 YFSETQ. Trimming took off 1 base at V and 3 bases at J, with 13 bases between the two ends. The length of the CDR3 is 16 residues.

This clonotype has only a few counts. The chain recombines TRBV7-2 with TRBJ2-2; 15 bases are shared with TRBD2. The length of the CDR3 is 17 residues. Trimming at V came to 6 bases and at J to 7 bases, leaving 9 bases not matched to a gene. The germline V gene encodes CDR1 SGHTA and CDR2 FQGNSA. CDR3 region: CASRDGLAGGPNGELFF. Here the CDR3 DNA reads TGTGCCAGCAGGGATGGACTAGCGGGAGGGCCGAACGGGGAGCTGTTTTTT.

This clonotype was observed once. V and J are TRBV27 and TRBJ2-7; maybe TRBD1 (7 bases). CDR1 and CDR2 from the germline V gene are MNHEY and SMNVEV (reference sequence). The CDR3 spans 13 residues. Trimming left V 8 bases short and J 4 bases short, with 15 bases between. The CDR3 loop is CASGVQGGYEQYF. The CDR3 region has the DNA TGTGCCAGCGGTGTCCAGGGGGGTTACGAGCAGTACTTC.

Turning to this clonotype: This may stem from a read error, because a much larger clone lies one nucleotide away. V usage is TRBV29-1 and J usage is TRBJ2-5; D remains unclear. This CDR3 has 12 amino acids. Germline assignment: CDR1 SQVTM and CDR2 ANQGSEA. CDR3 DNA sequence: TGCAGCGTTGTCTTCTCCCAAGAGACCCAGTGCTTC. This encodes CSVVFSQETQCF.

A word on this clonotype: A junction boundary mismatches the germline segment, possibly from a read error. The J gene is TRBJ1-1, the V gene TRBV20-1; D is undetermined. The CDR3 has 13 residues. CDR1 and CDR2 from the germline V gene are DFQATT and SNEGSKA (reference sequence). CDR3 in DNA: TGCAGTGCTATTATGGTGGTGAACGCTGAAGCTTTCTTT. It is translated as CSAIMVVNAEAFF.

Regarding this clonotype: A much larger clone sits a single nucleotide away, making a read error possible. The chain links TRBV2 to TRBJ1-6, with D maybe TRBD1 (6 bases). Germline CDR1 is SNHLY and CDR2 is FYNNEI. There are 13 residues in the CDR3. The CDR3 nucleotides are TGTACCAGCAGTCCGGGACATCTTTCACCCCTCCACTTT. It encodes CTSSPGHLSPLHF.

Concerning this clonotype: A much larger clone sits a single nucleotide away, making a read error possible. V is TRBV10-3 and J is TRBJ1-1; D is possibly TRBD1 (6 bases). Trimming removed 10 bases at V and 7 bases at J, with 16 bases between. Germline CDR1 is ENHRY and CDR2 is SYGVKD. The CDR3 contains 12 residues. The CDR3, as DNA: TGTGCCACCTCCCCCTCGGACAGTGAAGCTTTCTTT. Residues: CATSPSDSEAFF.

This chain uses TRBV7-3 with TRBJ2-7; D may be TRBD2 (5 bases). The germline gives CDR1 SGHTA, CDR2 FQGTGA. This CDR3 is built from 16 residues. Between the trimmed V and J ends, which lost 6 bases and 2 bases, there was a span of 20 bases. The CDR3 sequence is CASSEDVAGKTYEQYF. In DNA, the CDR3 is TGTGCCAGCAGTGAAGACGTAGCCGGGAAAACCTACGAGCAGTACTTC.

This clonotype was counted once. The rearrangement links TRBV7-2 to TRBJ1-5; the D gene is possibly TRBD1 (5 bases). The CDR3 totals 17 residues. In germline, CDR1 is SGHTA, CDR2 FQGNSA. The V gene lost 1 base and the J gene lost 0 bases, with 13 bases spanning the gap. Here the CDR3 DNA reads TGTGCCAGCAGCTTAGTCTGGGGACGGGTTAGCAATCAGCCCCAGCATTTT. It encodes CASSLVWGRVSNQPQHF.